This T cell receptor (beta chain) is drawn from a study of beta chain features in type 1 diabetes. All of the isolated RNA was reverse transcribed, so expressed TCRB transcripts were sequenced. Some clones are missing from TCRdb's copy, which holds only in-frame ones; the method was immunoSEQ multiplex PCR. The sample lists about 900,000 clones; 15% to 20% were seen once. The junction had 7 bases not matched to a gene; V was cut back by 2 bases and J by 1 base. Germline V CDR1 and CDR2: MNHEY, SVGAGI. The CDR3 runs 16 residues. Sequencing was carried out using naive CD4+ T cells from blood. The source of this sequence is a woman in her late teens or twenties in good health. The V call is TRBV6-5, the J call TRBJ1-1; the match to TRBD1 covers 7 bases. The CDR3 region is CASSYQQTGRNTEAFF. In nucleotides, the CDR3 is TGTGCCAGCAGTTACCAGCAGACAGGGCGGAACACTGAAGCTTTCTTT.